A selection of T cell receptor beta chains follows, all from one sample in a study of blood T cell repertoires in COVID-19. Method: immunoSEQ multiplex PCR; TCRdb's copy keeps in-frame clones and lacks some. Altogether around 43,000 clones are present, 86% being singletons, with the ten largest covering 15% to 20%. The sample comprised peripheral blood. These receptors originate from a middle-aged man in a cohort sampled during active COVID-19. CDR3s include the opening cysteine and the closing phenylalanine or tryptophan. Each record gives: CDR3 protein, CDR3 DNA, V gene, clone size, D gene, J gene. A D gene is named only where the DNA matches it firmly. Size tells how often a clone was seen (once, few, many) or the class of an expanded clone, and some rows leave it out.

CDR3: CSVLGQGNTGELFF
DNA: TGCAGCGTTCTTGGACAGGGGAACACCGGGGAGCTGTTTTTT
V: TRBV29-1
size: NA
D: TRBD1
J: TRBJ2-2

CDR3: CASSLAGNSYEQYF
DNA: TGTGCCAGCAGCTTGGCCGGGAACTCCTACGAGCAGTACTTC
V: TRBV5-4
size: NA
D: NA
J: TRBJ2-7

CDR3: CASSQDRTITEAFF
DNA: TGCGCCAGCAGCCAAGATAGGACAATAACTGAAGCTTTCTTT
V: TRBV4-3
size: NA
D: NA
J: TRBJ1-1

CDR3: CASSPPIAGGPGGELFF
DNA: TGTGCCAGCAGCCCCCCGATAGCGGGAGGGCCCGGAGGGGAGCTGTTTTTT
V: TRBV7-9
size: NA
D: TRBD2
J: TRBJ2-2

CDR3: CASSLAWGGAFF
DNA: TGTGCCAGCAGTTTGGCCTGGGGAGGGGCTTTCTTT
V: TRBV6-5
size: NA
D: NA
J: TRBJ1-1

CDR3: CASSWEQGSSYTF
DNA: TGCGCCAGCAGCTGGGAACAGGGTTCTAGCTACACCTTC
V: TRBV5-1
size: few
D: NA
J: TRBJ1-2

CDR3: CATFRDRSLETQYF
DNA: TGTGCCACCTTCCGGGACAGGTCTCTGGAGACCCAGTACTTC
V: TRBV24-1
size: NA
D: TRBD1
J: TRBJ2-5

CDR3: CAWSFAGGNEKLFF
DNA: TGTGCCTGGAGTTTTGCGGGGGGTAACGAAAAACTGTTTTTT
V: TRBV30
size: NA
D: NA
J: TRBJ1-4

CDR3: CASSDSWTPIPNEQFF
DNA: TGTGCCAGCAGTGACTCCTGGACTCCCATCCCCAATGAGCAGTTCTTC
V: TRBV6-4
size: once
D: NA
J: TRBJ2-1

CDR3: CASNTGTRSYGYTF
DNA: TGTGCCAGCAACACCGGGACAAGGAGCTATGGCTACACCTTC
V: TRBV5-6
size: many
D: NA
J: TRBJ1-2

CDR3: CASSPRQRISGNTIYF
DNA: TGTGCCAGCAGCCCTCGACAGCGAATCTCTGGAAACACCATATATTTT
V: TRBV7-9
size: NA
D: NA
J: TRBJ1-3

CDR3: CSASKKSRADTQYF
DNA: TGCAGTGCTAGTAAGAAATCCAGGGCAGATACGCAGTATTTT
V: TRBV20-1
size: NA
D: NA
J: TRBJ2-3

CDR3: CASSLGTGRTYNEQFF
DNA: TGCGCCAGCAGCCTCGGGACAGGGAGAACCTACAATGAGCAGTTCTTC
V: TRBV10-1
size: NA
D: TRBD1
J: TRBJ2-1

CDR3: CAIMGDRELYGYTF
DNA: TGTGCCATCATGGGGGACAGGGAACTTTATGGCTACACCTTC
V: TRBV10-3
size: NA
D: TRBD1
J: TRBJ1-2

CDR3: CANLQGAVQGIRPQHF
DNA: TGTGCCAACTTACAGGGGGCCGTACAGGGGATACGTCCCCAGCATTTT
V: TRBV25-1
size: NA
D: TRBD1
J: TRBJ1-5

CDR3: CASSYSSFGHYEQYF
DNA: TGTGCCAGCAGTTACTCGAGTTTTGGGCACTACGAGCAGTACTTC
V: TRBV6-5
size: NA
D: NA
J: TRBJ2-7

CDR3: CASSWGQNYGYTF
DNA: TGTGCCAGCAGCTGGGGACAGAACTATGGCTACACCTTC
V: TRBV11-2
size: NA
D: TRBD1
J: TRBJ1-2

CDR3: CASSQGGGDLYGYTF
DNA: TGCGCCAGCAGCCAAGGGGGGGGAGACCTGTATGGCTACACCTTC
V: TRBV4-1
size: NA
D: NA
J: TRBJ1-2

CDR3: CASSSYRGGDNSPLHF
DNA: TGTGCCAGCAGCTCTTACAGGGGAGGTGATAATTCACCCCTCCACTTT
V: TRBV5-5
size: NA
D: TRBD1
J: TRBJ1-6

CDR3: CASSLGATGPVYF
DNA: TGTGCCAGCAGCTTAGGGGCGACAGGGCCGGTCTACTTC
V: TRBV7-3
size: few
D: TRBD1
J: TRBJ2-5

CDR3: CASALSLVNTEAFF
DNA: TGTGCCAGCGCGTTAAGTTTGGTGAACACTGAAGCTTTCTTT
V: TRBV27
size: NA
D: NA
J: TRBJ1-1

CDR3: CASRIGGDANEQFF
DNA: TGTGCCAGCAGGATAGGGGGGGACGCCAATGAGCAGTTCTTC
V: TRBV25-1
size: NA
D: NA
J: TRBJ2-1

CDR3: CASSLQGPGGYTF
DNA: TGTGCCAGTAGCCTACAGGGGCCGGGAGGCTACACCTTC
V: TRBV19
size: NA
D: TRBD1
J: TRBJ1-2

CDR3: CASSSHAGNTEAFF
DNA: TGTGCCAGCAGCTCCCATGCAGGGAACACTGAAGCTTTCTTT
V: TRBV7-9
size: once
D: NA
J: TRBJ1-1

CDR3: CASSPRGGTSSYNEQFF
DNA: TGTGCCAGCAGCCCCAGGGGCGGGACTAGCTCCTACAATGAGCAGTTCTTC
V: TRBV7-6
size: NA
D: TRBD2
J: TRBJ2-1

CDR3: CAWRTGGPYDEQFF
DNA: TGTGCCTGGAGGACGGGAGGGCCTTACGATGAGCAGTTCTTC
V: TRBV30
size: NA
D: TRBD2
J: TRBJ2-1

CDR3: CAWSVKDRPFGYGYTF
DNA: TGTGCCTGGAGTGTAAAGGACAGGCCATTTGGTTATGGCTACACCTTC
V: TRBV30
size: once
D: TRBD1
J: TRBJ1-2

CDR3: CASSLKKGVQGDTQYF
DNA: TGTGCCAGCAGCTTGAAAAAGGGAGTGCAGGGGGATACGCAGTATTTT
V: TRBV5-4
size: NA
D: NA
J: TRBJ2-3

CDR3: CASSLEASGRGYNEQFF
DNA: TGCGCCAGCAGCTTGGAGGCTAGCGGGAGAGGCTACAATGAGCAGTTCTTC
V: TRBV5-1
size: NA
D: TRBD2
J: TRBJ2-1

CDR3: CASQSVTGQPNEKLFF
DNA: TGTGCCAGCCAGTCCGTCACGGGACAGCCGAATGAAAAACTGTTTTTT
V: TRBV19
size: NA
D: TRBD1
J: TRBJ1-4

CDR3: CASSGTGGTYEQYF
DNA: TGTGCCAGCAGCGGGACAGGGGGGACCTACGAGCAGTACTTC
V: TRBV7-9
size: NA
D: TRBD1
J: TRBJ2-7

CDR3: CASSVGTGKEKLFF
DNA: TGTGCCAGCAGCGTCGGGACAGGGAAGGAAAAACTGTTTTTT
V: TRBV9
size: NA
D: TRBD1
J: TRBJ1-4

CDR3: CASSQDLTGSGELFF
DNA: TGTGCCAGCAGCCAAGATCTGACGGGTTCCGGGGAGCTGTTTTTT
V: TRBV3-1/TRBV3-2
size: NA
D: NA
J: TRBJ2-2

CDR3: CASSDRASTDTQYF
DNA: TGTGCCAGTAGTGACAGGGCTAGCACAGATACGCAGTATTTT
V: TRBV19
size: NA
D: TRBD1
J: TRBJ2-3

CDR3: CASSLVFGQNYEQYF
DNA: TGTGCCAGCAGCTTAGTATTTGGGCAGAACTACGAGCAGTACTTC
V: TRBV7-9
size: NA
D: NA
J: TRBJ2-7

CDR3: CASSRITGDPEAFF
DNA: TGTGCCAGCAGCCGTATCACAGGGGACCCTGAAGCTTTCTTT
V: TRBV5-5
size: once
D: TRBD1
J: TRBJ1-1

CDR3: CASSQDRTGYEQYF
DNA: TGCGCCAGCAGCCAAGATAGGACAGGCTACGAGCAGTACTTC
V: TRBV4-3
size: NA
D: TRBD1
J: TRBJ2-7